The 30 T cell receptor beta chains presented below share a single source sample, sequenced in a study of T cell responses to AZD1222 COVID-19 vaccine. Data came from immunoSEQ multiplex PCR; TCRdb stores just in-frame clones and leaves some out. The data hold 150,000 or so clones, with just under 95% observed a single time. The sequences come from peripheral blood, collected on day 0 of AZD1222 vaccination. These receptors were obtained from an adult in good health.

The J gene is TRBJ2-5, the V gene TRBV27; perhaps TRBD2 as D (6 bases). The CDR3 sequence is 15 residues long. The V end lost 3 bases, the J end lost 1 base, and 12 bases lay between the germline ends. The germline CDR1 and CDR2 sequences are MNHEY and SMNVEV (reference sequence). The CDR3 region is CASSFDGGTQETQYF. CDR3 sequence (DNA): TGTGCCAGCAGTTTTGACGGGGGTACCCAAGAGACCCAGTACTTC.

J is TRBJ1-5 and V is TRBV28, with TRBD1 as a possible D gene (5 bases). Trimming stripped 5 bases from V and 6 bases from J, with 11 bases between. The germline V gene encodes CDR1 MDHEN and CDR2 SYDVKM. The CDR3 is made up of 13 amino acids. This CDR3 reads CASSGRGSQPQHF. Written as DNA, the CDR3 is TGTGCCAGCAGTGGAAGGGGCAGTCAGCCCCAGCATTTT.

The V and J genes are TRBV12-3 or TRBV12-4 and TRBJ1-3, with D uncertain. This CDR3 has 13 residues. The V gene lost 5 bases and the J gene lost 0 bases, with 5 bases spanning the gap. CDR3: CASSISSGNTIYF. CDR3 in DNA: TGTGCCAGCAGTATTAGCTCTGGAAACACCATATATTTT.

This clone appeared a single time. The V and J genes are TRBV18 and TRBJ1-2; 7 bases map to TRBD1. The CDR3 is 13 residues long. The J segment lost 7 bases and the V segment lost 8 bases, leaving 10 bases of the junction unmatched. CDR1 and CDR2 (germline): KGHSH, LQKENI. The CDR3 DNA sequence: TGTGCCAGCCAGGTCGGACAGGACGGTGGCTACACCTTC. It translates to CASQVGQDGGYTF. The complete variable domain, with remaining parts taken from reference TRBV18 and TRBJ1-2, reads NAGVMQNPRHLVRRRGQEARLRCSPMKGHSHVYWYRQLPEEGLKFMVYLQKENIIDESGMPKERFSAEFPKEGPSILRIQQVVRGDSAAYFCASQVGQDGGYTFGSGTRLTVV.

The CDR3: CASRRPGVNSPLHF. CDR3 sequence (DNA): TGTGCCAGTAGAAGACCCGGGGTTAATTCACCCCTCCACTTT. This sequence joins TRBV19 and TRBJ1-6; D is uncertain. Per germline, CDR1 LNHDA and CDR2 SQIVND (reference sequence). CDR3 size: 14 residues. Deletions cut 6 bases from V and 6 bases from J, with 12 bases between. Supplemented by reference TRBV19 and TRBJ1-6, the full variable domain reads DGGITQSPKYLFRKEGQNVTLSCEQNLNHDAMYWYRQDPGQGLRLIYYSQIVNDFQKGDIAEGYSVSREKKESFPLTVTSAQKNPTAFYLCASRRPGVNSPLHFGNGTRLTVT.

Here the CDR3 reads CASSLDLNQPQHF. The CDR3 DNA reads as TGTGCCAGCAGCTTAGACTTAAATCAGCCCCAGCATTTT. The chain employs TRBV7-9 and TRBJ1-5; D is unclear. Germline V CDR1 and CDR2: SEHNR, FQNEAQ (reference sequence). V lost 1 base and J lost 4, with 5 bases in between. CDR3 length: 13 residues.

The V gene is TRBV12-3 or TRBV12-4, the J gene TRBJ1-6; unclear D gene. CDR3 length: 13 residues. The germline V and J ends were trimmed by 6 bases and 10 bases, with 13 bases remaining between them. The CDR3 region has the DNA TGTGCCAGCAGCCCGGACGGTCGGTCACCCCTCCACTTT. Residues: CASSPDGRSPLHF.

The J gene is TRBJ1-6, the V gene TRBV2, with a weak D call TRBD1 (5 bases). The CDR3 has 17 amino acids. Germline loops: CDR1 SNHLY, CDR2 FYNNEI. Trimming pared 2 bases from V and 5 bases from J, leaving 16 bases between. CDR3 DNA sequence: TGTGCCAGCAGTGAAATAGGGCAGGGCGCAAATAATTCACCCCTCCACTTT. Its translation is CASSEIGQGANNSPLHF.

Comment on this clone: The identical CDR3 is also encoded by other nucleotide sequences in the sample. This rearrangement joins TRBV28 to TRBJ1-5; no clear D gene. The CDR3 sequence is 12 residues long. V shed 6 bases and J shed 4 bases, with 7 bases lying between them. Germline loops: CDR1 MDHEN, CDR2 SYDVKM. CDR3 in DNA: TGTGCCAGCAGAGGGTCAAATCAGCCCCAGCATTTT. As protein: CASRGSNQPQHF.

In nucleotides, the CDR3 is TGTGCCAGCAGTCAAGCGGGAGGGAACACAGATACGCAGTATTTT. This translates into CASSQAGGNTDTQYF. The gene calls are TRBV28 and TRBJ2-3; the match to TRBD2 covers 10 bases. The V gene's germline CDR1 is MDHEN and CDR2 SYDVKM. The V and J ends lost 5 bases and 2 bases, in that order; junction bases with no gene match: 4. The CDR3 extends over 15 amino acids.

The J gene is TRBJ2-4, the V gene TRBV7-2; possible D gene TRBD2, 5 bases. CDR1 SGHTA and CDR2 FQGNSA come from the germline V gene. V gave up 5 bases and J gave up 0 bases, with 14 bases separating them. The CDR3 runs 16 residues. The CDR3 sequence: CASSGGSGLAKNIQYF. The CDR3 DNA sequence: TGTGCCAGCAGCGGAGGTTCGGGGTTAGCCAAAAACATTCAGTACTTC.

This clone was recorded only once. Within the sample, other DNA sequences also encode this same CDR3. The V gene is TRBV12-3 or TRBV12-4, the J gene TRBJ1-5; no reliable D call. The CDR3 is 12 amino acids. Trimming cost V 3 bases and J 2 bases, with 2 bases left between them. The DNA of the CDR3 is TGTGCCAGCAGTTTGGGCAATCAGCCCCAGCATTTT. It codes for CASSLGNQPQHF.

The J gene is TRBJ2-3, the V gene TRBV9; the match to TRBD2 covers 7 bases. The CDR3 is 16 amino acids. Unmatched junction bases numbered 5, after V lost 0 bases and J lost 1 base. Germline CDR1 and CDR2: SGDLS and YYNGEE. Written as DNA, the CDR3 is TGTGCCAGCAGCGTAGCTATGAGCGGGGGCACAGATACGCAGTATTTT. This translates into CASSVAMSGGTDTQYF.

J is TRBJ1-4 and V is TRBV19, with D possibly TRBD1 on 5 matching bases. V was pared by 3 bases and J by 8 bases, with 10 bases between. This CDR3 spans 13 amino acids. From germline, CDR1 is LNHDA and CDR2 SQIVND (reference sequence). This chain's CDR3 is CASSIREREKLFF. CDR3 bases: TGTGCCAGTAGTATCAGGGAGCGGGAAAAACTGTTTTTT.

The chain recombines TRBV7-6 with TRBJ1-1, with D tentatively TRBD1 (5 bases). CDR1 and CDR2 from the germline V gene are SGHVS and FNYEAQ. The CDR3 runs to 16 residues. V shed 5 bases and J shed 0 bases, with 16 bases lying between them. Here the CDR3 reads CASSLLRGSMNTEAFF. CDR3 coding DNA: TGTGCCAGCAGCCTGCTACGGGGCAGTATGAACACTGAAGCTTTCTTT.

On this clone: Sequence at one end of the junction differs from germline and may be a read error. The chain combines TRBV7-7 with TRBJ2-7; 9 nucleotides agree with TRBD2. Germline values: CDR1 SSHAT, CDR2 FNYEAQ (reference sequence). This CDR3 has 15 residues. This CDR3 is CASSLRSSGDYEQYF. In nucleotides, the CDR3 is TGTGCTAGCAGCTTAAGGTCTAGCGGGGACTACGAGCAGTACTTC.

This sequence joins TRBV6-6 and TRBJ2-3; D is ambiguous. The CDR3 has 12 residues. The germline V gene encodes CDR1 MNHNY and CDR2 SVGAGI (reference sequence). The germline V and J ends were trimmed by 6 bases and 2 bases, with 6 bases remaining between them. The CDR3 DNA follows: TGTGCCAGCAGATGGACCACAGATACGCAGTATTTT. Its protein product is CASRWTTDTQYF.

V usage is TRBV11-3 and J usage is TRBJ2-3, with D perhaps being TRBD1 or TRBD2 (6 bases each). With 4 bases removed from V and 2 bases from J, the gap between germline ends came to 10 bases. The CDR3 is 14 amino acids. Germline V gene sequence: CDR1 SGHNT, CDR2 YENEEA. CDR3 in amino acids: CASSSGGYTDTQYF. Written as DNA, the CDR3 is TGTGCCAGCAGCTCCGGGGGCTACACAGATACGCAGTATTTT. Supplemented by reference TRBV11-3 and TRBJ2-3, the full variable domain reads EAGVVQSPRYKIIEKKQPVAFWCNPISGHNTLYWYLQNLGQGPELLIRYENEEAVDDSQLPKDRFSAERLKGVDSTLKIQPAELGDSAVYLCASSSGGYTDTQYFGPGTRLTVL.

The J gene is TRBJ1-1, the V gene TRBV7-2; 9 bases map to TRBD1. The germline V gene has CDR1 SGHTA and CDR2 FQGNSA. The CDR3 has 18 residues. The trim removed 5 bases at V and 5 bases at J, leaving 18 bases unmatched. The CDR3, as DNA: TGTGCCAGCAGCCCTAGAGGGGACAGGGTCGCGGTAAAGACTGAAGCTTTCTTT. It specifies CASSPRGDRVAVKTEAFF.

The CDR3 protein is CASSSWASSGETQYF. In DNA, the CDR3 is TGCGCCAGCAGTTCCTGGGCTAGCTCGGGCGAGACCCAGTACTTC. The chain couples TRBV10-2 to TRBJ2-5; D might be TRBD2 (5 bases). There are 15 residues in the CDR3. V lost 5 bases and J lost 5, with 18 bases in between. The germline gives CDR1 WSHSY, CDR2 SAAADI.

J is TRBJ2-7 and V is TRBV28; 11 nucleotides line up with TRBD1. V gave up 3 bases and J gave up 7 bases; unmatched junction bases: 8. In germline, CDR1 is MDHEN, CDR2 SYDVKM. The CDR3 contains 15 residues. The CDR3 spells CASSLIGQGAREQYF. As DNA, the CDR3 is TGTGCCAGCAGTTTGATTGGACAGGGGGCGCGGGAGCAGTACTTC.

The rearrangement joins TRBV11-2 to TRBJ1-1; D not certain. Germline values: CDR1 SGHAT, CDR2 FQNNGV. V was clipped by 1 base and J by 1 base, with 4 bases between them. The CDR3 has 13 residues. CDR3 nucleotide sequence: TGTGCCAGCAGCTTAGGACGGAACACTGAAGCTTTCTTT. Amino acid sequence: CASSLGRNTEAFF.

CDR3 nucleotide sequence: TGTGCCACCAGCAAGGGACAGGCCCAAGAGACCCAGTACTTC. It codes for CATSKGQAQETQYF. The chain employs TRBV24-1 and TRBJ2-5, with TRBD1 matching over 8 bases. The CDR3 covers 14 residues. V was clipped by 7 bases and J by 1 base; unmatched bases: 4. CDR1 KGHDR and CDR2 SFDVKD come from the germline V gene.

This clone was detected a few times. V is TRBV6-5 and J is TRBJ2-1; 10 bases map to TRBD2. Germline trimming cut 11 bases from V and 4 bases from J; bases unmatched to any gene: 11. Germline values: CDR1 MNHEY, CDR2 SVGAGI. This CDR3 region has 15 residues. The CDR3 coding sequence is TGTGCCGGAGGGTTTAGCGGGAGGACTTACAATGAGCAGTTCTTC. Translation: CAGGFSGRTYNEQFF.

Written as DNA, the CDR3 is TGTGCCAGCAGCCAAGGTCCGTGGAAAAAACTGTTTTTT. Translation: CASSQGPWKKLFF. This chain connects TRBV3-1 (or the pseudogene TRBV3-2) to TRBJ1-4; D is unresolved. Trimming left V 1 base short and J 9 bases short, with 9 bases between. CDR3 length: 13 amino acids. The germline gives CDR1 LGHDT, CDR2 YNNKEL (reference sequence).

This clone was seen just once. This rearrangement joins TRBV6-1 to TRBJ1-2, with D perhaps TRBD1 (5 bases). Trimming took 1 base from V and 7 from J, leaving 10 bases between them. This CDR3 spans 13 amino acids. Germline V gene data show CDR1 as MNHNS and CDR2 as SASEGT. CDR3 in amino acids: CASSEVQGSGYTF. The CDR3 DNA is TGTGCCAGCAGTGAAGTTCAGGGTAGTGGCTACACCTTC.

The CDR3 loop reads CASMRGGGQPQHF. CDR3 coding DNA: TGTGCCAGTATGAGAGGGGGCGGGCAGCCCCAGCATTTT. The chain employs TRBV19 and TRBJ1-5; 7 bases fit TRBD1. J was trimmed by 7 bases and V by 7 bases; bases with no gene match: 7. CDR3 length: 13 residues. CDR1 is LNHDA, CDR2 SQIVND, per germline (reference sequence).

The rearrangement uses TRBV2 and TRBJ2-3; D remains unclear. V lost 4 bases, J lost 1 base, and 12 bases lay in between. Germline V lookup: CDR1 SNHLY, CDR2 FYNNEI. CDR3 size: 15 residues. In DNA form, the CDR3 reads TGTGCCAGCAGTGCCCAAGGGCTGCGCACAGATACGCAGTATTTT. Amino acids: CASSAQGLRTDTQYF.

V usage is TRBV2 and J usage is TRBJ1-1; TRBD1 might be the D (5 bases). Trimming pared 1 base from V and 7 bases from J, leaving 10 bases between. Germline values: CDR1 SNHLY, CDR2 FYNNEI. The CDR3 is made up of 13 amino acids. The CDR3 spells CASSEERDLEAFF. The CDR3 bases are TGTGCCAGCAGTGAAGAGAGGGACCTTGAAGCTTTCTTT.

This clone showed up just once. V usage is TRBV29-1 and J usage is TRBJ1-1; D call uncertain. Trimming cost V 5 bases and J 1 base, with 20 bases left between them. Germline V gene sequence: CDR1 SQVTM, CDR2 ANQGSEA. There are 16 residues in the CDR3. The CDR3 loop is CSVKTDLRLSNTEAFF. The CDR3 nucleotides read TGCAGCGTTAAGACTGACTTGAGACTATCGAACACTGAAGCTTTCTTT.